In its sample, the clone carrying this TCR beta chain was seen once. Looked up from germline, CDR1 is MNHNY and CDR2 is SVGAGI (reference sequence). The CDR3 totals 14 residues. With V trimmed by 6 bases and J by 4 bases, 5 bases remained unmatched. The source of the sample is a study of blood T cell repertoires in COVID-19. The overall study: Spain, Italy and the United States supplied samples that represented acute and convalescent COVID-19. T cells, B-cell-depleted T cells, or PBMCs supplied cDNA or gDNA.

Authors' analysis steps: Amplified reference gene primers provided the basis for estimating nucleated cell counts. The assay was immunoSEQ multiplex PCR, and TCRdb's table has in-frame clones only and misses some. That table supplies the V and J calls and clone size; D and trimming were determined from the DNA. The sample comprises about 380,000 clones, 70% to 85% of which are singletons, and more than 0.95% rests with the top ten. This TCR came from a human donor with acute or convalescent COVID-19. The donor label of this sample is uncertain. This rearrangement joins TRBV6-6 to TRBJ2-2; 7 bases align to TRBD2. What was sequenced was peripheral blood. The DNA of the CDR3 is TGTGCCAGCAGCCCAAGACTAGCCACCGGGGAGCTGTTTTTT. Protein product: CASSPRLATGELFF.